The 12 T cell receptor beta chains presented below share a single source sample, sequenced in a study of T cells in Graves' hyperthyroidism and ophthalmopathy. TCR beta CDR3 region amplification was performed from RNA transcripts. Using the HTBI primer set, a first-round RT-PCR was run on the TCR CDR3. One entry per CDR3 protein results from TCRdb running MiXCR on the multiplex PCR reads. The sample lists nearly 750,000 distinct CDR3 sequences; approximately 40% were seen once. Material: blood. All receptors come from a woman between 35 and 50 years old with Graves' hyperthyroidism.

In regard to this clonotype: A much larger clone differs from this one at a single base, so this may be a read error. V gene TRBV9 combines with J gene TRBJ1-5; 7 nucleotides line up with TRBD1. This CDR3 is 15 amino acids long. Germline V gene data show CDR1 as SGDLS and CDR2 as YYNGEE. The CDR3 bases are TGTGGCAGCAGCCCGGGACAGAATAGCAATCAGCCCCAGCATTTT. Amino acids: CGSSPGQNSNQPQHF.

The chain couples TRBV15 to TRBJ1-4, with 7 bases identical to TRBD1. The CDR3 is 15 residues long. V lost 0 bases to trimming and J lost 5 bases; unmatched junction nucleotides: 3. The germline gives CDR1 LNHNV, CDR2 YYDKDF (reference sequence). This chain's CDR3 is CATSRDQGGNEKLFF. In nucleotides, the CDR3 is TGTGCCACCAGCAGAGATCAGGGGGGGAATGAAAAACTGTTTTTT.

This clonotype was seen ten or more times. The chain uses TRBV13 and TRBJ1-4; 8 nucleotides agree with TRBD1. From germline, CDR1 is PRHDT and CDR2 FYEKMQ (reference sequence). The junction had 5 bases not matched to a gene; V was cut back by 0 bases and J by 8 bases. The CDR3 loop spans 15 amino acids. DNA for the CDR3: TGTGCCAGCAGCTTAGGGGACAGGGATAGCGAAAAACTGTTTTTT. Amino acids: CASSLGDRDSEKLFF.

To note about this clonotype: The junction departs from germline at one end; a sequencing error may be responsible. J is TRBJ2-7 and V is TRBV2, with 7 nucleotides matching TRBD1. The CDR3 is 15 residues long. CDR1 is SNHLY, CDR2 FYNNEI, per germline. CDR3 residues: CASSYGTASTYKQYF. In DNA, the CDR3 is TGTGCCAGCAGTTACGGGACAGCCAGTACCTACAAGCAGTACTTC.

The gene calls are TRBV5-5 and TRBJ1-3; 9 bases fit TRBD1. The CDR3 has 17 amino acids. The trim removed 4 bases at V and 8 bases at J, leaving 16 bases unmatched. Per the germline V gene, CDR1 is SGHKS and CDR2 is YYEKEE (reference sequence). CDR3 sequence reads: CASSTNRGLDYGYTIYF. The DNA for the CDR3 is TGTGCCAGCAGCACGAACAGGGGGCTGGACTATGGCTACACCATATATTTT.

The J gene is TRBJ2-5, the V gene TRBV12-3 or TRBV12-4; D gene uncertain. The V and J ends lost 7 bases and 2 bases respectively, with 11 bases between them. The CDR3 covers 13 residues. This chain's CDR3 is CASTLHEQETQYF. The DNA of the CDR3 is TGTGCCAGCACTCTTCATGAACAAGAGACCCAGTACTTC.

The chain combines TRBV20-1 with TRBJ1-6, with 8 bases lining up with TRBD1. Germline values: CDR1 DFQATT, CDR2 SNEGSKA (reference sequence). The CDR3 is made up of 16 amino acids. V shed 1 base and J 0 bases; nucleotides not matched to a gene: 2. The CDR3 region is CSARATGGSYNSPLHF. The CDR3 DNA is TGCAGTGCTAGAGCCACAGGGGGCTCCTATAATTCACCCCTCCACTTT.

This clonotype has a count of ten or more. The CDR3 loop is CSVLGTEAFF. The CDR3 nucleotides are TGCAGCGTTTTAGGGACTGAAGCTTTCTTT. V usage is TRBV29-1 and J usage is TRBJ1-1, with D unresolved. V lost 5 bases to trimming and J lost 5 bases, with 6 bases between them. Germline V gene data show CDR1 as SQVTM and CDR2 as ANQGSEA. The CDR3 loop spans 10 amino acids. The full variable domain, its missing parts supplied by reference TRBV29-1 and TRBJ1-1, is SAVISQKPSRDICQRGTSLTIQCQVDSQVTMMFWYRQQPGQSLTLIATANQGSEATYESGFVIDKFPISRPNLTFSTLTVSNMSPEDSSIYLCSVLGTEAFFGQGTRLTVV.

This clonotype was seen ten or more times. The CDR3 region is CASSSAQETQYF. In DNA, the CDR3 is TGTGCCAGCAGTTCGGCACAAGAGACCCAGTACTTC. The V gene is TRBV6-2 or TRBV6-3, the J gene TRBJ2-5; D gene uncertain. Trimming left V 4 bases short and J 2 bases short, with 5 bases between. This CDR3 is built from 12 residues. Germline V gives CDR1 MNHEY, CDR2 SVGEGT.

Many counts were recorded for this clonotype. The chain is built from TRBV7-2 and TRBJ2-6, with TRBD1 identical over 8 bases. The CDR3 contains 16 residues. V lost 5 bases, J lost 1 base, and 4 bases stayed unmatched. The germline V gene encodes CDR1 SGHTA and CDR2 FQGNSA. This CDR3 is CASSTWTGSGANVLTF. The CDR3 DNA follows: TGTGCCAGCAGCACGTGGACAGGGTCTGGGGCCAACGTCCTGACTTTC.

This clonotype was recorded at least ten times. The J gene is TRBJ1-5, the V gene TRBV2; 9 bases match TRBD1. The germline gives CDR1 SNHLY, CDR2 FYNNEI. The CDR3 contains 15 residues. V was pared by 6 bases and J by 1 base, with 4 bases of the junction left unmatched. This chain's CDR3 is CASRRGQGSNQPQHF. CDR3 nucleotide sequence: TGTGCCAGCAGACGAGGACAGGGGAGCAATCAGCCCCAGCATTTT.

This sequence joins TRBV29-1 and TRBJ2-7; D perhaps matches TRBD1 (6 bases). Trimming took off 4 bases at V and 3 bases at J, with 10 bases between the two ends. From germline, CDR1 is SQVTM and CDR2 ANQGSEA. The CDR3 is 12 amino acids. Written as DNA, the CDR3 is TGCAGCGTTGTGAGGGGGTACTACGAGCAGTACTTC. This sequence encodes CSVVRGYYEQYF.